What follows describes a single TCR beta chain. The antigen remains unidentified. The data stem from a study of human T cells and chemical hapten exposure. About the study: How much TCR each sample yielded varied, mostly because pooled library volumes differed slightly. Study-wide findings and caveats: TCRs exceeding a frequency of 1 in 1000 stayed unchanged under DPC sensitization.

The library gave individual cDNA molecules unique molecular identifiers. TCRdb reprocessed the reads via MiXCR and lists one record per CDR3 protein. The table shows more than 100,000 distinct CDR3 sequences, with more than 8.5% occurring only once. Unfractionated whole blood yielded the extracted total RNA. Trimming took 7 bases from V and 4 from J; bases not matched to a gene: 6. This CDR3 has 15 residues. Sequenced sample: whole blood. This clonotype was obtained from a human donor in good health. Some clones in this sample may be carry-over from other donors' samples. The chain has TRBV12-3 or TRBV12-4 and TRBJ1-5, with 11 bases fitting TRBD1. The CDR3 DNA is TGTGCCAGCACCAGGGGACAGGGGGTGAATCAGCCCCAGCATTTT. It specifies CASTRGQGVNQPQHF.